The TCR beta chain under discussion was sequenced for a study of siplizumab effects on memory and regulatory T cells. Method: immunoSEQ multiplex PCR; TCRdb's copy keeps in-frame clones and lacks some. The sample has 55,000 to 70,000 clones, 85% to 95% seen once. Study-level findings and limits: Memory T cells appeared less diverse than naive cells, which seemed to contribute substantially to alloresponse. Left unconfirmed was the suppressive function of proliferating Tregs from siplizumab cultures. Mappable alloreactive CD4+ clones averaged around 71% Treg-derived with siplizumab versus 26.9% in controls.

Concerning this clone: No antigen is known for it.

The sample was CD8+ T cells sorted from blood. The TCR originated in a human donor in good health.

CDR3: CASSLEPGQSNIQYF. In DNA form, the CDR3 reads TGTGCCAGCAGCTTAGAACCGGGACAGTCAAACATTCAGTACTTC. This chain connects TRBV7-6 to TRBJ2-4, with TRBD1 matching 7 bases. The trim removed 1 base at V and 6 bases at J, leaving 6 bases unmatched. This CDR3 has 15 amino acids. Germline values: CDR1 SGHVS, CDR2 FNYEAQ.